The 24 T cell receptor beta chains below come from one sample, sequenced in a study of cytomegalovirus exposure and HLA in healthy donors. The PCR employed 60 Vbeta primers together with 13 Jbeta primers. Clones were sequenced by immunoSEQ multiplex PCR, and TCRdb holds only the in-frame ones, with some missing. The sample records roughly 190,000 clones, roughly 80% being singletons. The sample taken for sequencing was PBMCs. The origin of the receptors is a young woman in good health and CMV-seronegative.

The CDR3 DNA reads TGTGCCAGCAGGGGTTGGCTAGCTGAAGAGACCCAGTACTTC. The encoded protein is CASRGWLAEETQYF. This chain joins TRBV5-6 and TRBJ2-5, with D possibly matching TRBD2 (5 bases). CDR3 size: 14 residues. Trimming removed 5 bases from V and 3 bases from J, with 14 bases in between. The germline V gene has CDR1 SGHDT and CDR2 YYEEEE.

This clone was picked up one time. This chain uses TRBV4-3 with TRBJ2-1, with 10 bases aligning to TRBD2. The CDR3 consists of 18 residues. V lost 3 bases to trimming and J lost 1 base; unmatched junction nucleotides: 9. CDR1 and CDR2 (germline): LGHNA, YSLEER. CDR3 nucleotides: TGCGCCAGCAGCCAGGAGACTACTAGCGGGACTTCCTACAATGAGCAGTTCTTC. Translated, it gives CASSQETTSGTSYNEQFF.

This rearrangement joins TRBV28 to TRBJ2-3, with a weak D call TRBD1 (6 bases). CDR3 length: 15 amino acids. Germline V lookup: CDR1 MDHEN, CDR2 SYDVKM. The V end was cut by 6 bases, the J end by 4 bases, with 17 bases between. CDR3 residues: CASRTPTGEADTQYF. The CDR3 DNA is TGTGCCAGCAGAACCCCGACAGGAGAAGCAGATACGCAGTATTTT.

V is TRBV4-1 and J is TRBJ2-4; D remains unclear. V was clipped by 0 bases and J by 1 base, with 10 bases between them. This CDR3 has 16 residues. Germline V CDR1 and CDR2: MGHRA, YSYEKL. The CDR3 reads CASSQEAVVAKNIQYF. CDR3 in DNA: TGCGCCAGCAGCCAAGAGGCGGTTGTGGCCAAAAACATTCAGTACTTC.

The J gene is TRBJ1-6, the V gene TRBV30, with 7 bases fitting TRBD1. The CDR3 is 14 residues long. V lost 0 bases and J lost 10; bases outside the gene matches: 6. Germline CDR1 GTSNPN, CDR2 SVGIG (reference sequence). CDR3 nucleotides: TGTGCCTGGAGTGTCGTTAGAGGGGGCTCACCCCTCCACTTT. Translation: CAWSVVRGGSPLHF.

The CDR3 region has the DNA TGTGCCAGCAGCGTATTGGAGGTTGATGAAAAACTGTTTTTT. This sequence encodes CASSVLEVDEKLFF. The chain combines TRBV7-8 with TRBJ1-4; D is ambiguous. This CDR3 region has 14 residues. Germline CDR1 is SGHVS and CDR2 is FQNEAQ. V gave up 5 bases and J gave up 6 bases, with 13 bases separating them.

This clone was seen only once. This rearrangement joins TRBV28 to TRBJ1-1; D is undetermined. Trimming removed 6 bases at V and 0 bases at J, with 23 bases between. There are 18 residues in the CDR3. The germline gives CDR1 MDHEN, CDR2 SYDVKM. CDR3 sequence reads: CASRAGGVGLLMNTEAFF. CDR3 bases: TGTGCCAGCAGAGCTGGCGGGGTAGGCCTCCTTATGAACACTGAAGCTTTCTTT. Full variable domain (missing parts from reference TRBV28 and TRBJ1-1): DVKVTQSSRYLVKRTGEKVFLECVQDMDHENMFWYRQDPGLGLRLIYFSYDVKMKEKGDIPEGYSVSREKKERFSLILESASTNQTSMYLCASRAGGVGLLMNTEAFFGQGTRLTVV.

The rearrangement links TRBV30 to TRBJ1-6, with 10 bases lining up with TRBD1. V lost 2 bases and J lost 7; bases outside the gene matches: 8. The CDR3 has 16 residues. The germline V gene has CDR1 GTSNPN and CDR2 SVGIG (reference sequence). The DNA for the CDR3 is TGTGCCTGGAGTCCGGTCGGGACAGGGGAGAATTCACCCCTCCACTTT. It encodes CAWSPVGTGENSPLHF.

This rearrangement joins TRBV6-5 to TRBJ2-3; TRBD1 agrees at 7 bases. This CDR3 has 15 residues. V shed 6 bases and J 2 bases; nucleotides not matched to a gene: 8. Germline V gene sequence: CDR1 MNHEY, CDR2 SVGAGI. Here the CDR3 reads CASRRMDRNTDTQYF. The CDR3 DNA is TGTGCCAGCAGACGGATGGACAGGAACACAGATACGCAGTATTTT.

The V gene is TRBV19, the J gene TRBJ2-1; 10 bases are shared with TRBD2. Germline loops: CDR1 LNHDA, CDR2 SQIVND (reference sequence). CDR3 size: 17 residues. V lost 5 bases to trimming and J lost 0 bases; unmatched junction nucleotides: 7. The CDR3 nucleotides are TGTGCCAGTAGTGCCTTTAGCGGGAGGTCCTCCTACAATGAGCAGTTCTTC. Protein sequence: CASSAFSGRSSYNEQFF.

This clone is a singleton in its sample. V gene TRBV6-5 combines with J gene TRBJ1-3; weak D call: TRBD1 (5 bases). The germline CDR1 and CDR2 sequences are MNHEY and SVGAGI. Trimming pared 2 bases from V and 2 bases from J, leaving 7 bases between. There are 14 residues in the CDR3. CDR3 nucleotide sequence: TGTGCCAGCAGTTACCGGGGGGCTGGAAACACCATATATTTT. Translation: CASSYRGAGNTIYF.

This rearrangement joins TRBV28 to TRBJ2-7, with a possible D match to TRBD1 (6 bases). The germline CDR1 and CDR2 sequences are MDHEN and SYDVKM. This CDR3 spans 15 amino acids. Trimming removed 3 bases from V and 0 bases from J, with 12 bases in between. The DNA of the CDR3 is TGTGCCAGCAGTTTGGGGACATACGACTCCTACGAGCAGTACTTC. Translating gives CASSLGTYDSYEQYF.

The chain combines TRBV6-1 with TRBJ2-3; tentative D call: TRBD2 (7 bases). Germline loops: CDR1 MNHNS, CDR2 SASEGT. Trimming took off 7 bases at V and 2 bases at J, with 13 bases between the two ends. CDR3 size: 14 residues. The DNA for the CDR3 is TGTGCCAGCAAGGGGGGGCCGGACACAGATACGCAGTATTTT. It encodes CASKGGPDTDTQYF.

This chain uses TRBV2 with TRBJ1-2; D gene unclear. Germline V gives CDR1 SNHLY, CDR2 FYNNEI. V was pared by 3 bases and J by 4 bases, with 9 bases between. This CDR3 has 13 amino acids. CDR3 coding DNA: TGTGCCAGCAGTGACTACGGTATCTATGGCTACACCTTC. This sequence encodes CASSDYGIYGYTF.

The rearrangement joins TRBV6-1 to TRBJ1-5; D unclear. Trimming took 4 bases from V and 2 from J, leaving 18 bases between them. Germline loops: CDR1 MNHNS, CDR2 SASEGT. There are 17 residues in the CDR3. The CDR3 nucleotides read TGTGCCAGCAGTGCCGGGTTTCGGCGACTTGGCAATCAGCCCCAGCATTTT. Its translation is CASSAGFRRLGNQPQHF.

With regard to this clone: At one boundary the junction diverges from the germline segment, which might be a read error. Other nucleotide sequences from this sample produce the same CDR3. The chain is built from TRBV15 and TRBJ2-3; TRBD1 matches 11 bases. In germline, CDR1 is LNHNV, CDR2 YYDKDF (reference sequence). The CDR3 is made up of 15 amino acids. This CDR3 reads CATSSGQGAADTQYF. The DNA of the CDR3 is TGTGCCACCAGCAGCGGACAGGGGGCCGCAGATACGCAGTACTTT.

The chain has TRBV9 and TRBJ1-2; D remains ambiguous. Germline V gene lookup returns CDR1 SGDLS and CDR2 YYNGEE. This CDR3 has 15 residues. V shed 3 bases and J shed 4 bases, with 16 bases lying between them. The CDR3 is CASSGWETAIYGYTF. Written as DNA, the CDR3 is TGTGCCAGCAGCGGCTGGGAGACGGCAATCTATGGCTACACCTTC.

The rearrangement links TRBV7-9 to TRBJ2-2; 8 bases fit TRBD1. There are 16 residues in the CDR3. Per the germline V gene, CDR1 is SEHNR and CDR2 is FQNEAQ (reference sequence). V shed 3 bases and J 8 bases; nucleotides not matched to a gene: 11. Written as DNA, the CDR3 is TGTGCCAGCAGCTTTGAGTGGACAGGGATCGGAGGGGAGCTGTTTTTT. Its protein product is CASSFEWTGIGGELFF.

V gene TRBV7-9 combines with J gene TRBJ1-5; D perhaps matches TRBD1 (5 bases). Germline V gives CDR1 SEHNR, CDR2 FQNEAQ (reference sequence). Trimming took off 5 bases at V and 6 bases at J, with 14 bases between the two ends. This CDR3 has 14 residues. The CDR3 protein is CASSLRGTSQPQHF. CDR3 nucleotides: TGTGCCAGCAGCCTACGGGGGACCAGTCAGCCCCAGCATTTT.

This clone occurred a few times. The chain carries TRBV18 and TRBJ1-5, with D perhaps matching TRBD1 (5 bases). Trimming took 3 bases from V and 3 from J, leaving 9 bases between them. The CDR3 runs to 14 residues. Germline CDR1 reads KGHSH; CDR2 reads LQKENI. The CDR3, as DNA: TGTGCCAGCTCACCGGAGACAGACAATCAGCCCCAGCATTTT. Its protein product is CASSPETDNQPQHF.

This chain uses TRBV7-8 with TRBJ1-1, with 10 nucleotides matching TRBD1. Germline V gene sequence: CDR1 SGHVS, CDR2 FQNEAQ. The CDR3 is made up of 14 amino acids. The junction had 4 bases not matched to a gene; V was cut back by 5 bases and J by 4 bases. CDR3 in amino acids: CASSPGQGTTEAFF. The CDR3 DNA is TGTGCCAGCAGCCCGGGACAGGGGACCACTGAAGCTTTCTTT.

This chain uses TRBV10-2 with TRBJ1-2; D is undetermined. This CDR3 comprises 14 residues. The V gene's germline CDR1 is WSHSY and CDR2 SAAADI. V was trimmed by 6 bases and J by 4 bases, leaving 15 bases between them. CDR3 region: CASRPLDRSYGYTF. The DNA of the CDR3 is TGCGCCAGCAGGCCTTTAGACCGGAGCTATGGCTACACCTTC.

Details on this clone: Because the CDR3 is missing its conserved closing phenylalanine or tryptophan, this is likely a read error. The DNA is left out, because the CDR3 cannot be placed on it with certainty; the CDR3 is given as TCRdb lists it. The gene calls are TRBV14 and TRBJ1-4. The CDR3 spans 11 residues, counting both ends. Germline assignment: CDR1 SGHDN and CDR2 FVKESK. This CDR3 is CASSPNQGRVL.

The rearrangement joins TRBV5-1 to TRBJ2-2; TRBD2 matches at 13 bases. Germline loops: CDR1 SGHRS, CDR2 YFSETQ. With V trimmed by 5 bases and J by 5 bases, 12 bases remained unmatched. CDR3 length: 18 residues. CDR3 DNA: TGCGCCAGCAGACCTCAACTAGCGGGAGGGCCCAGAACCGGGGAGCTGTTTTTT. Translation: CASRPQLAGGPRTGELFF.